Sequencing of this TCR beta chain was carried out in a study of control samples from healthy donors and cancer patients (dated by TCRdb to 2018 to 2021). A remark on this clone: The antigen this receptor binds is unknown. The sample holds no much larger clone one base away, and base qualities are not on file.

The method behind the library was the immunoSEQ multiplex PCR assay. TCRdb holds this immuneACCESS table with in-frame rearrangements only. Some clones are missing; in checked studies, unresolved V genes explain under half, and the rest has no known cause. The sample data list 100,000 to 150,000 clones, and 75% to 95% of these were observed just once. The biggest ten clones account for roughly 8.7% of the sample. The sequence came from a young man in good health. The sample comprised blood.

For the CDR3, the sequence is CSASEGGVIYGYTF. The DNA sequence is TGCAGTGCTAGTGAAGGGGGCGTTATTTATGGCTACACCTTC. This receptor chain uses TRBV20-1 and TRBJ1-2, and 7 bases in between align with TRBD1. Its CDR3 holds 14 amino acids, cysteine through phenylalanine. Only the CDR3 portion is preserved as DNA: 42 bases, with reading frame beginning at the first base. Trimming accounts for 3 bases at V and 5 bases at J, while the number of junction bases matched to no gene is 9. The germline V gene encodes CDR1 DFQATT and CDR2 SNEGSKA (reference sequence).